Below, one T cell receptor (beta chain) is given with its context. Its antigen is still unknown. The method was immunoSEQ multiplex PCR; TCRdb's version includes in-frame clones alone and lacks a portion of them. Here the sample spans about 60,000 clones, less than 90% being singletons. Indicated time point: week 35, safety follow-up. Topical imiquimod was applied with each vaccine dose, which held 300 ug of mutant IDH1 20-mer peptide. The sample is drawn from a study of a mutant IDH1 vaccine in newly diagnosed glioma. Between the trimmed V and J ends, which lost 7 bases and 6 bases, there was a span of 15 bases. The CDR3 spans 14 residues. CDR1 and CDR2 (germline): SEHNR, FQNEAQ (reference sequence).

The sequencing used PBMCs, collected from a glioma patient whose treatment included an IDH1 peptide vaccine. This receptor was identified in a man aged 35-49 years with glioma. The gene calls are TRBV7-9 and TRBJ2-2, with D possibly TRBD2 on 5 matching bases. The CDR3: CASTVLAGAGELFF. CDR3 DNA sequence: TGTGCCAGCACCGTGTTAGCCGGGGCCGGGGAGCTGTTTTTT. Filled out from reference TRBV7-9 and TRBJ2-2, the complete variable domain reads DTGVSQNPRHKITKRGQNVTFRCDPISEHNRLYWYRQTLGQGPEFLTYFQNEAQLEKSRLLSDRFSAERPKGSFSTLEIQRTEQGDSAMYLCASTVLAGAGELFFGEGSRLTVL.